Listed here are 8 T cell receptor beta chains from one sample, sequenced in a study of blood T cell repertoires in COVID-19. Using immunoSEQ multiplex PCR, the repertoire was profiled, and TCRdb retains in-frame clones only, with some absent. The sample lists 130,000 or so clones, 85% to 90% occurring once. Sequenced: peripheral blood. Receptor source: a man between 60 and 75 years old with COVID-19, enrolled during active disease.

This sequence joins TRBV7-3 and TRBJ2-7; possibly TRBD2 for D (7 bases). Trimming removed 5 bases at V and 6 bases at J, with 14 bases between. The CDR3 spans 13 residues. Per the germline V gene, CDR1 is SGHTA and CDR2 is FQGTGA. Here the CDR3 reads CASSLGGQGEQYF. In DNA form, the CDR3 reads TGTGCCAGCAGCCTGGGGGGGCAGGGCGAGCAGTACTTC.

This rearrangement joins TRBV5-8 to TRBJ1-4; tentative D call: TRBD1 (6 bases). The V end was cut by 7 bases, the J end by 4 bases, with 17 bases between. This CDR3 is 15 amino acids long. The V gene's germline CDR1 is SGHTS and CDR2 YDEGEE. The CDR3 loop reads CASSRAGGHNEKLFF. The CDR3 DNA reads TGTGCCAGCTCCCGAGCTGGGGGACATAATGAAAAACTGTTTTTT.

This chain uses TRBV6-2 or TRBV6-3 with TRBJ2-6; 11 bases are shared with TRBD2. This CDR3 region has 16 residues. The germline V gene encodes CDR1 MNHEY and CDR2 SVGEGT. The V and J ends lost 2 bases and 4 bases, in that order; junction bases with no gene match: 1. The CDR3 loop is CASSYTSGGGANVLTF. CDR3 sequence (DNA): TGTGCCAGCAGTTACACTAGCGGGGGAGGGGCCAACGTCCTGACTTTC.

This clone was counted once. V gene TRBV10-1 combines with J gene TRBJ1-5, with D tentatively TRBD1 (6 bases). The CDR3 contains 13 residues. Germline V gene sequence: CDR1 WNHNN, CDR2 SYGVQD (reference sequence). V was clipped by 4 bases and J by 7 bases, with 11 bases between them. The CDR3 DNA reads TGCGCCAGCAGTGTGGGAACAGGGCAGCCCCAGCATTTT. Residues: CASSVGTGQPQHF.

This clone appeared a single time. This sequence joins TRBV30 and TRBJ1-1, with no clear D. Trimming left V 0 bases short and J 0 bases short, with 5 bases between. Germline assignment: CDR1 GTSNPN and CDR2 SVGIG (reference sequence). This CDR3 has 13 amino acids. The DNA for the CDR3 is TGTGCCTGGAGTGTACAGATGAACACTGAAGCTTTCTTT. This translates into CAWSVQMNTEAFF.

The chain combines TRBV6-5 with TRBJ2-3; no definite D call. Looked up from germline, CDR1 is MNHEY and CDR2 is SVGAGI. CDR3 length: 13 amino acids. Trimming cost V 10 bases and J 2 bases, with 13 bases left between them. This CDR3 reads CATLASSTDTQYF. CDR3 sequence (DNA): TGTGCCACCTTAGCATCATCCACAGATACGCAGTATTTT.

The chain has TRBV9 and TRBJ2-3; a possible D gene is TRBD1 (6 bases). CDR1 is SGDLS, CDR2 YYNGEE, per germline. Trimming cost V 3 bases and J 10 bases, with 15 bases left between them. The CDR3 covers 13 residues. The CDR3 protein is CASSGPPRGAQYF. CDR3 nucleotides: TGTGCCAGCAGCGGTCCACCCAGGGGTGCGCAGTATTTT.

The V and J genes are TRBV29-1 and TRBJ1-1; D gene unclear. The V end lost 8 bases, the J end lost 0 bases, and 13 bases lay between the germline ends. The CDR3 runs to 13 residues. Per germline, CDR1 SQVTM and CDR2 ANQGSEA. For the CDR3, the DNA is TGCAGCCCTTCGGAGTGGATGAACACTGAAGCTTTCTTT. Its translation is CSPSEWMNTEAFF.